This is a list of T cell receptor beta chains from one sample in a study of T-cell memory formation after mild COVID-19. Using its own MiXCR run on the 5' RACE reads, TCRdb lists one record per CDR3 protein. The data contain 40,000 to 45,000 distinct CDR3 sequences, under 7.5% of them singletons. Specimen: PBMCs or a T cell subset sorted from them (not recorded which). These receptor sequences come from a man between 18 and 35 years old who had mild COVID-19 (a few samples of this study predate the infection). Cell type and time point are not known. CDR3s include the opening cysteine and the closing phenylalanine or tryptophan. Some rows mark clone size as missing; the rest say once, few, many or name a class of expanded clone.

>TRBV20-1|15|TRBJ2-5|.
CSARDPLGDGETQYF
>TRBV20-1|12|TRBJ2-5|.
CSGGDLQETQYF
>TRBV5-4|16|TRBJ1-1|few
CASSFRDRGLNTEAFF
>TRBV5-6|13|TRBJ2-5|.
CASSRVREETQYF
>TRBV4-1|15|TRBJ2-3|few
CASSQQGWDTDTQYF
>TRBV5-6|15|TRBJ2-1|many
CASSTTGESYNEQFF
>TRBV7-6|15|TRBJ2-1|many
CASSLPLGLHNEQFF
>TRBV29-1|13|TRBJ1-1|.
CSAVKQANTEAFF
>TRBV6-5|14|TRBJ1-2|few
CASSYGQGSYGYTF
>TRBV4-3|15|TRBJ2-5|many
CASSQGIGYQETQYF
>TRBV29-1|13|TRBJ1-5|.
CSVEQDRGQPQHF
>TRBV4-2|17|TRBJ1-1|few
CASSQVPGQRTNTEAFF
>TRBV4-1|16|TRBJ1-1|few
CASSQALLLGNTEAFF